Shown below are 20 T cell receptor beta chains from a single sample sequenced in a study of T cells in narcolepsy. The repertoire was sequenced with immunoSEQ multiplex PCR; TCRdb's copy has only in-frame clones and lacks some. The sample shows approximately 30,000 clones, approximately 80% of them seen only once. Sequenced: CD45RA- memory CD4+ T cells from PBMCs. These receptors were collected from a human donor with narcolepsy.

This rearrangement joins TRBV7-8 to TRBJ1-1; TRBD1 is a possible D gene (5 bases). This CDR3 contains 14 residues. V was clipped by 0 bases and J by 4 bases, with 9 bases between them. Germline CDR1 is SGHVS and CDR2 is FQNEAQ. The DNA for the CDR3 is TGTGCCAGCAGCTTAGCACCGGGGCTCACTGAAGCTTTCTTT. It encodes CASSLAPGLTEAFF.

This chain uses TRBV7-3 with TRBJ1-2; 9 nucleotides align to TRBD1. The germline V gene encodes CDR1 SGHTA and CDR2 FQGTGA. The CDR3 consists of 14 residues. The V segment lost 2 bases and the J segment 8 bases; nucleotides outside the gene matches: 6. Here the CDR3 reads CASSLGQGYGGYTF. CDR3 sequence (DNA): TGTGCCAGCAGCTTAGGACAGGGGTACGGGGGCTACACCTTC.

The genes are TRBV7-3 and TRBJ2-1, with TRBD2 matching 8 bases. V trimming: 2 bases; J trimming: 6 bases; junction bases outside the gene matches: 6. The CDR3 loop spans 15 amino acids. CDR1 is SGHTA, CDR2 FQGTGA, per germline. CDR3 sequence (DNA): TGTGCCAGCAGCTTACAAGCGGGGGCTTTCAATGAGCAGTTCTTC. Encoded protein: CASSLQAGAFNEQFF.

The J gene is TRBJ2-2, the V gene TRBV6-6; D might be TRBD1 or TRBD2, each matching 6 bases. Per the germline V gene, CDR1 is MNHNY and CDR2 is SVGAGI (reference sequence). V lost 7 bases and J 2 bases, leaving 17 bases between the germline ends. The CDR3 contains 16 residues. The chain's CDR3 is CASNRPQGTNTGELFF. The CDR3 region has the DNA TGTGCCAGCAATCGCCCCCAGGGGACTAACACCGGGGAGCTGTTTTTT.

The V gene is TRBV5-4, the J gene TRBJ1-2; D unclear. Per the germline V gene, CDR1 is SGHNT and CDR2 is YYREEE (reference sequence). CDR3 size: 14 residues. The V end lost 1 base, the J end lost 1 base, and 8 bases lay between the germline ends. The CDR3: CASSLPGFNYGYTF. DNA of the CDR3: TGTGCCAGCAGCTTGCCGGGGTTTAACTATGGCTACACCTTC. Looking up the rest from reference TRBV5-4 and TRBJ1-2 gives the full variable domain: ETGVTQSPTHLIKTRGQQVTLRCSSQSGHNTVSWYQQALGQGPQFIFQYYREEENGRGNFPPRFSGLQFPNYSSELNVNALELDDSALYLCASSLPGFNYGYTFGSGTRLTVV.

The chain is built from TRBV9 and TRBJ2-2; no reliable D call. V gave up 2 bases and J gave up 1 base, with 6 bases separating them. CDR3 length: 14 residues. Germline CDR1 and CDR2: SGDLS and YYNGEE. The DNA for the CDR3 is TGTGCCAGCAGCGTTTCAGGGAACACCGGGGAGCTGTTTTTT. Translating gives CASSVSGNTGELFF.

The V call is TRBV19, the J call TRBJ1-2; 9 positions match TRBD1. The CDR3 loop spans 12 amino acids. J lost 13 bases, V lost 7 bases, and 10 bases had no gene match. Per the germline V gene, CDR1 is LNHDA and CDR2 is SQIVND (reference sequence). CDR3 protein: CASIGQGRVGTF. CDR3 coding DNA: TGTGCCAGTATTGGACAGGGGCGAGTAGGCACCTTC.

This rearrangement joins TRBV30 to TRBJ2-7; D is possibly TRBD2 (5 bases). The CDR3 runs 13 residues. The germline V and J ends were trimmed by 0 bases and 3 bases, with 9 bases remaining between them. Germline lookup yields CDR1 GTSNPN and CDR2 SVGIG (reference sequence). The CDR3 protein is CAWSVGGFYEQYF. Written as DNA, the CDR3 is TGTGCCTGGAGTGTAGGCGGGTTCTACGAGCAGTACTTC.

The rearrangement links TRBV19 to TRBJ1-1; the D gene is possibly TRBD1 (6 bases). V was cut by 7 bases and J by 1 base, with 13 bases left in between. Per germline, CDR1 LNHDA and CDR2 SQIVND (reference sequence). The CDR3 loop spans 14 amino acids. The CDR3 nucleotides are TGTGCCAGTAAGGGGGACTCCACGAACACTGAAGCTTTCTTT. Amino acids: CASKGDSTNTEAFF.

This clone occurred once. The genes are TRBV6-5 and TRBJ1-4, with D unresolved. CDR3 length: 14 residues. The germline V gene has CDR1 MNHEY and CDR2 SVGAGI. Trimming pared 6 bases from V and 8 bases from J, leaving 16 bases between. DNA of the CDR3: TGTGCCAGCAGAGAGACATCTGCTGTCGAAAAACTGTTTTTT. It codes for CASRETSAVEKLFF.

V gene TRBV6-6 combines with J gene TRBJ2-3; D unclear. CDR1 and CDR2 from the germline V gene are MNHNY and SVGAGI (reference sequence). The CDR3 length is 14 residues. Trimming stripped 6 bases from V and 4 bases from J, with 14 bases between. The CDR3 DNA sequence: TGTGCCAGCAGCTCTGTCGGGTTCGCAGATACGCAGTATTTT. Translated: CASSSVGFADTQYF.

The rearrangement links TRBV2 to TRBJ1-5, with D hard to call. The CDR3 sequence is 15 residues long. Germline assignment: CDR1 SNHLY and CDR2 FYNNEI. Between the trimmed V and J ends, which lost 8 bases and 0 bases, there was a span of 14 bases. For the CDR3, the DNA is TGTGCCAGCCTCGGGCAGGATTATAGCAATCAGCCCCAGCATTTT. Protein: CASLGQDYSNQPQHF.

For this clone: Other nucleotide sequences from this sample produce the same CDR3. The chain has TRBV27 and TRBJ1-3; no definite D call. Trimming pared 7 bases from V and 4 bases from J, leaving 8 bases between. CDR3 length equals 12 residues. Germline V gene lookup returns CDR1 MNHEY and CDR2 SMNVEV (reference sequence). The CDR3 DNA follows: TGTGCCAGCATCTCGGCCGGAAACACCATATATTTT. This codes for CASISAGNTIYF.

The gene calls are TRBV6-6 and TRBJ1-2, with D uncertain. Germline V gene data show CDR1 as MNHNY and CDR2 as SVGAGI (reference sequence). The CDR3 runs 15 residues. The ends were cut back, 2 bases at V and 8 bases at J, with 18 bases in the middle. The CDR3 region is CASSYQDARVLGYTF. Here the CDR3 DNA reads TGTGCCAGCAGTTACCAGGACGCCCGCGTCCTAGGCTACACCTTC.

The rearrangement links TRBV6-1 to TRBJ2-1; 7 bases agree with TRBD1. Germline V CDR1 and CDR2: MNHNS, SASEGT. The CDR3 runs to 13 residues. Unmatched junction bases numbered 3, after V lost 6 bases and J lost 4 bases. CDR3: CASSADRYNEQFF. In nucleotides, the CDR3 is TGTGCCAGCAGCGCGGACAGGTACAATGAGCAGTTCTTC.

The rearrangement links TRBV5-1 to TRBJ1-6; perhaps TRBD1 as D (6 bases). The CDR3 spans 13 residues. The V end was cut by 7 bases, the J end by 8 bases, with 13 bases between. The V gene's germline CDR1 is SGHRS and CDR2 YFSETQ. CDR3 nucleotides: TGCGCCAGCGCTGGACAGATTGATTCACCCCTCCACTTT. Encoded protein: CASAGQIDSPLHF. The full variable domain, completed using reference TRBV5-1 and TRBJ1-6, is KAGVTQTPRYLIKTRGQQVTLSCSPISGHRSVSWYQQTPGQGLQFLFEYFSETQRNKGNFPGRFSGRQFSNSRSEMNVSTLELGDSALYLCASAGQIDSPLHFGNGTRLTVT.

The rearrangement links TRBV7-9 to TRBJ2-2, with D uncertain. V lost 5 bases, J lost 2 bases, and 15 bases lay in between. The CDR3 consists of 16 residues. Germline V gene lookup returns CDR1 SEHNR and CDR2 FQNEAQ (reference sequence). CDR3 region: CASSIGHGPNTGELFF. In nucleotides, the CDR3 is TGTGCCAGCAGCATCGGTCACGGTCCCAACACCGGGGAGCTGTTTTTT. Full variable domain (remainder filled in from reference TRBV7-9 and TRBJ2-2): DTGVSQNPRHKITKRGQNVTFRCDPISEHNRLYWYRQTLGQGPEFLTYFQNEAQLEKSRLLSDRFSAERPKGSFSTLEIQRTEQGDSAMYLCASSIGHGPNTGELFFGEGSRLTVL.

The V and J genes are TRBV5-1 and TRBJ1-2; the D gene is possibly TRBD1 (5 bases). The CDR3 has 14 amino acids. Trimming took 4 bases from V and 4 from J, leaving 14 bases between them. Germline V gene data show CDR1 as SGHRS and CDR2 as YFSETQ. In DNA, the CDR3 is TGCGCCAGCAGCCCCCGGCAGGGTTCCTATGGCTACACCTTC. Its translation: CASSPRQGSYGYTF.

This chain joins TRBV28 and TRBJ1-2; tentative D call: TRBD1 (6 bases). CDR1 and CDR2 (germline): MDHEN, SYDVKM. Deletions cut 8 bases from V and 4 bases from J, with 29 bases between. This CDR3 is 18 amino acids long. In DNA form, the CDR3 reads TGTGCCAGCGTGCTTGATGGGGGCCGGGGGCCAGGGAGCTATGGCTACACCTTC. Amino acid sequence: CASVLDGGRGPGSYGYTF.

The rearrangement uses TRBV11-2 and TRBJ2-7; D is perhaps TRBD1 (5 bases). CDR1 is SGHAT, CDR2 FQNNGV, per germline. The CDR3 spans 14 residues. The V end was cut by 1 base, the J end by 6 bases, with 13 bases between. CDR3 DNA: TGTGCCAGCAGCTTAGTCAGGGAATTCGGCGAGCAGTACTTC. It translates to CASSLVREFGEQYF.